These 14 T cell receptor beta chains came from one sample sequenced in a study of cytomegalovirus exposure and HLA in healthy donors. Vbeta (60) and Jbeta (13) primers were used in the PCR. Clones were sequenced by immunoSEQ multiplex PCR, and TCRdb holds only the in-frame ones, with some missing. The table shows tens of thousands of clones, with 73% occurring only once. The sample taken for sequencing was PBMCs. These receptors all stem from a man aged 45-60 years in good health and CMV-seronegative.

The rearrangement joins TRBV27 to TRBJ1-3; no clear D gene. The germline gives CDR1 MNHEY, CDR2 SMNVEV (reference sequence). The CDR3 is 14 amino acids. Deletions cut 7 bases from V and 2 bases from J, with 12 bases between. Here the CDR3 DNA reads TGTGCCAGCAAGGCCCCAGGCACTGGAAACACCATATATTTT. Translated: CASKAPGTGNTIYF.

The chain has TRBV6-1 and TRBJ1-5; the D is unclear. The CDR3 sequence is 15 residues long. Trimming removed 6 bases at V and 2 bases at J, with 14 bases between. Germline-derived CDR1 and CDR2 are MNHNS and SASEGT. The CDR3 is CASRGRHGGNQPQHF. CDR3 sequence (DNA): TGTGCCAGCAGAGGGAGACACGGTGGCAATCAGCCCCAGCATTTT.

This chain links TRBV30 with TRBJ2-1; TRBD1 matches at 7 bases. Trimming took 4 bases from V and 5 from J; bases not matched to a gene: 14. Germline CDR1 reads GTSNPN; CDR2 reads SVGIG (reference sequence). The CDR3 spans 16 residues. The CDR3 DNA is TGTGCCTGGACACCCTTGGGTTGGGACAGAGACAATGAGCAGTTCTTC. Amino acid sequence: CAWTPLGWDRDNEQFF.

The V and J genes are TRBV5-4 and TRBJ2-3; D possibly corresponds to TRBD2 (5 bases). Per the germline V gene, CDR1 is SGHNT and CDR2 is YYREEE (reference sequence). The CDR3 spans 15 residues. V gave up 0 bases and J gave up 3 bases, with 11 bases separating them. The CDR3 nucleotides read TGTGCCAGCAGCTTGGTTCGGGGTAGGACAGATACGCAGTATTTT. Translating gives CASSLVRGRTDTQYF.

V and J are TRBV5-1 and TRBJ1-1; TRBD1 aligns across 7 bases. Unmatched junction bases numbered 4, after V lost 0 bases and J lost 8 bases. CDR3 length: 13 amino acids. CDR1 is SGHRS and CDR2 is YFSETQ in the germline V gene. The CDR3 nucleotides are TGCGCCAGCAGCTTGGGAAAGGACAGGGAAGCTTTCTTT. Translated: CASSLGKDREAFF.

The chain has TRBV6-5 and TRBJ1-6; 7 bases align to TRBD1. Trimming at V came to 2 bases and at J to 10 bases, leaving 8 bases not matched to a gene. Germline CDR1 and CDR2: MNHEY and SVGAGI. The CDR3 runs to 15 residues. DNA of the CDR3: TGTGCCAGCAGTTACAGAGGGGGCGAGGGATCACCCCTCCACTTT. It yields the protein CASSYRGGEGSPLHF.

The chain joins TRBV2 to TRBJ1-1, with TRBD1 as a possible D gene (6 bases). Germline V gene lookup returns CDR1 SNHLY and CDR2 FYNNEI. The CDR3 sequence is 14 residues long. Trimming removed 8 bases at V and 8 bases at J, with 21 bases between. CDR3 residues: CASGSGRGATEAFF. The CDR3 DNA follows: TGTGCCAGCGGGAGTGGGAGGGGGGCGACCGAAGCTTTCTTT. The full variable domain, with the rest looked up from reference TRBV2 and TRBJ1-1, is EPEVTQTPSHQVTQMGQEVILRCVPISNHLYFYWYRQILGQKVEFLVSFYNNEISEKSEIFDDQFSVERPDGSNFTLKIRSTKLEDSAMYFCASGSGRGATEAFFGQGTRLTVV.

The CDR3 DNA follows: TGTGCCAGCAGGGTAGACAGGGGTGGCAATGAGCAGTTCTTC. This translates into CASRVDRGGNEQFF. J is TRBJ2-1 and V is TRBV2, with 8 bases fitting TRBD1. This CDR3 is 14 amino acids long. Germline V lookup: CDR1 SNHLY, CDR2 FYNNEI. Trimming cost V 6 bases and J 6 bases; bases outside gene matches: 7.

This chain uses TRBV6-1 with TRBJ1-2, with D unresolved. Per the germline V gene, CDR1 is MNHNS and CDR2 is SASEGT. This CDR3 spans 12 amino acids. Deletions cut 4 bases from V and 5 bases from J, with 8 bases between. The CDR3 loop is CASSVVEYGYTF. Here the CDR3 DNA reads TGTGCCAGCAGTGTTGTGGAGTATGGCTACACCTTC.

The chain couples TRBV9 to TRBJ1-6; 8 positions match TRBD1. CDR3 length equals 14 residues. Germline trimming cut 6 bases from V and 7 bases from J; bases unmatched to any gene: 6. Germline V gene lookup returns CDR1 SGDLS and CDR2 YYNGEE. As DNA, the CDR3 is TGTGCCAGCACCCTGACAGGGGAGAATTCACCCCTCCACTTT. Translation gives CASTLTGENSPLHF.

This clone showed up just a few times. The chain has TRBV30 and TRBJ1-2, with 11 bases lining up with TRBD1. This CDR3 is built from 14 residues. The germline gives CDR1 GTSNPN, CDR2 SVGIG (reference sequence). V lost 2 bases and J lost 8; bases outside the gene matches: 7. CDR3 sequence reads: CAWSSGQGAEGYTF. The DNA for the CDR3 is TGTGCCTGGAGTTCAGGACAGGGGGCGGAAGGCTACACCTTC.

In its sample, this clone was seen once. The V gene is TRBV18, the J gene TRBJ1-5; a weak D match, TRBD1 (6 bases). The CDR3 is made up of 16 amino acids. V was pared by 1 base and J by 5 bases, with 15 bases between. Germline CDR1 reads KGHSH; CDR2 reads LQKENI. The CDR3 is CASSPRNRVGDQPQHF. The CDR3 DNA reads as TGTGCCAGCTCACCACGAAACAGGGTAGGGGATCAGCCCCAGCATTTT.

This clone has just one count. The CDR3 region is CASRGGTSEAFF. The CDR3 region has the DNA TGTGCCAGCAGGGGGGGGACATCGGAAGCTTTCTTT. The chain recombines TRBV2 with TRBJ1-1, with D possibly matching TRBD1 (6 bases). Germline V gene lookup returns CDR1 SNHLY and CDR2 FYNNEI. This CDR3 has 12 amino acids. Trimming pared 6 bases from V and 8 bases from J, leaving 13 bases between.

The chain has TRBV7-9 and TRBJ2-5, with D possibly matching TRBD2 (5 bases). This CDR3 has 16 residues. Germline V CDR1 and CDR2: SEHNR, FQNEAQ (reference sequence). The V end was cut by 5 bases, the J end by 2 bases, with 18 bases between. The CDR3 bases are TGTGCCAGCAGCCCTCCGCTCCGGGGTGGGCAAGAGACCCAGTACTTC. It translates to CASSPPLRGGQETQYF.